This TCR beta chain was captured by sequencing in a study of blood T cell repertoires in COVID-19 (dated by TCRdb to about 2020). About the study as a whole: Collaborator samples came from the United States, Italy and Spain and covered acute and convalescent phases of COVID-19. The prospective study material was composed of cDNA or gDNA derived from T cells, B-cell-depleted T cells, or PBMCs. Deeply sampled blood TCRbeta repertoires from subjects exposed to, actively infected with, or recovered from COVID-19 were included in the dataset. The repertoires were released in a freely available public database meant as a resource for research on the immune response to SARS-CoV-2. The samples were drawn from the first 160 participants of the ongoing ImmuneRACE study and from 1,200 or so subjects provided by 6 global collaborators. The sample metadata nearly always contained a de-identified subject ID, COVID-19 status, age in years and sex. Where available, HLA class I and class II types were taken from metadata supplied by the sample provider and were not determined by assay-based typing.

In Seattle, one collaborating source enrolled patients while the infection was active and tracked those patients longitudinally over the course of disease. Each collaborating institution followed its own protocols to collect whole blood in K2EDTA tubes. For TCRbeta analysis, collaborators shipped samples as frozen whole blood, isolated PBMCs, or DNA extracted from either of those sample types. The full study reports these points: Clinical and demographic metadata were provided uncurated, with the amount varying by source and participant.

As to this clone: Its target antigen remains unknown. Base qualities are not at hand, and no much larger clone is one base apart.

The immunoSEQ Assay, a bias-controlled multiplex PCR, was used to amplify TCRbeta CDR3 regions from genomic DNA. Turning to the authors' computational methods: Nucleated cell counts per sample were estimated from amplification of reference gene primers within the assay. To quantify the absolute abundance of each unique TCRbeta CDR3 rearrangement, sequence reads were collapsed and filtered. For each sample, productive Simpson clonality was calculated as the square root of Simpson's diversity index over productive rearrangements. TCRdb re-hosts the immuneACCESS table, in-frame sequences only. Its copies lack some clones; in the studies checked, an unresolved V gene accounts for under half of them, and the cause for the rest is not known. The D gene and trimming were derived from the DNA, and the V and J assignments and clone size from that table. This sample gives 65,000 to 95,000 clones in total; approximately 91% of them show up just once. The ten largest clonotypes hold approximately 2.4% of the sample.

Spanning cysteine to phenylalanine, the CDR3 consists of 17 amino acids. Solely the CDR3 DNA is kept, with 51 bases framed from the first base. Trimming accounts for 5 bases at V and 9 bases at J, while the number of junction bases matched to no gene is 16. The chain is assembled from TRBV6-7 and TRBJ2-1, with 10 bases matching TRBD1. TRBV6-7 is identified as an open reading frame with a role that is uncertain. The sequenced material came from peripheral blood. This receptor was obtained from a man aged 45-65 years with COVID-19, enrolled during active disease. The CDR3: CASSPPPDRGRVGEQFF. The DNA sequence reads TGTGCCAGCAGTCCCCCACCTGACAGGGGGCGGGTGGGTGAGCAGTTCTTC.